Each of the 21 T cell receptor beta chains below was sequenced from the same sample in a study of shared clonotypes between healthy human individuals. Profiling relied on immunoSEQ multiplex PCR, and the TCRdb table lists in-frame clones only, not all of them. The sample includes around 690,000 clones, less than 95% seen only once; the top ten take roughly 36%. Sequencing input: memory CD8+ T cells from PBMCs. The subset here: CD45RO+ cells pooled with CCR7-negative TemRA cells. The origin of the receptors is a man younger than 35 in good health. Some clones in this sample may be carry-over from other donors' samples.

V is TRBV4-1 and J is TRBJ2-5; weak D call: TRBD2 (5 bases). Germline V gene data show CDR1 as MGHRA and CDR2 as YSYEKL. CDR3 length equals 15 residues. V was clipped by 3 bases and J by 5 bases, with 16 bases between them. CDR3 sequence reads: CASSQGSGSTETQYF. The CDR3 coding sequence is TGCGCCAGCAGCCAGGGGAGCGGATCCACTGAGACCCAGTACTTC.

The rearrangement uses TRBV15 and TRBJ1-2, with TRBD1 identical over 9 bases. The CDR3 covers 17 residues. Germline V gene sequence: CDR1 LNHNV, CDR2 YYDKDF (reference sequence). After removal of 3 bases from V and 3 bases from J, the junction contained 11 bases not matched to a gene. CDR3 bases: TGTGCCACCAGCAGGATCAGAGGGACAGGGACCTACTATGGCTACACCTTC. This translates into CATSRIRGTGTYYGYTF.

The rearrangement uses TRBV27 and TRBJ2-7; D is unclear. The CDR3 spans 16 residues. Germline CDR1 is MNHEY and CDR2 is SMNVEV (reference sequence). V lost 0 bases, J lost 4 bases, and 16 bases lay in between. CDR3 loop: CASSLSTPPAVYEQYF. In DNA form, the CDR3 reads TGTGCCAGCAGTTTATCCACACCGCCGGCGGTTTACGAGCAGTACTTC.

CDR3 residues: CASRKAGEYEQFF. The CDR3 DNA reads TGTGCCAGCAGGAAAGCGGGAGAGTATGAGCAGTTCTTC. The rearrangement links TRBV27 to TRBJ2-1, with 8 nucleotides matching TRBD2. The length of the CDR3 is 13 residues. The germline CDR1 and CDR2 sequences are MNHEY and SMNVEV (reference sequence). V shed 6 bases, J shed 8 bases, and the junction held 6 bases outside the gene matches.

The V and J genes are TRBV10-3 and TRBJ2-7; D is unresolved. V was trimmed by 0 bases and J by 4 bases, leaving 7 bases between them. Germline CDR1 ENHRY, CDR2 SYGVKD. The CDR3 sequence is 13 residues long. Written as DNA, the CDR3 is TGTGCCATCAGTGAGTCATCGAAATACGAGCAGTACTTC. Translating gives CAISESSKYEQYF.

This clone is a singleton in its sample. J is TRBJ2-2 and V is TRBV10-3, with a weak D call TRBD1 (6 bases). V lost 10 bases and J lost 1, with 10 bases in between. The germline V gene encodes CDR1 ENHRY and CDR2 SYGVKD. This CDR3 has 13 amino acids. The chain's CDR3 is CATRGGNTGELFF. Here the CDR3 DNA reads TGTGCCACCAGGGGCGGGAACACCGGGGAGCTGTTTTTT.

The chain combines TRBV27 with TRBJ2-7; D unresolved. Germline CDR1 reads MNHEY; CDR2 reads SMNVEV (reference sequence). The CDR3 is 15 amino acids. Trimming shortened V by 0 bases and J by 4 bases, and 13 bases separated the two germline ends. CDR3 DNA: TGTGCCAGCAGTTTATCGGCGGCCAATCTATACGAGCAGTACTTC. The encoded protein is CASSLSAANLYEQYF.

The chain's CDR3 is CASSASRNPPRHEQYF. DNA of the CDR3: TGTGCCAGCAGTGCGTCCCGTAATCCCCCTCGCCACGAGCAGTACTTC. This chain connects TRBV6-1 to TRBJ2-7; D is unclear. Deletions cut 4 bases from V and 5 bases from J, with 21 bases between. Germline-derived CDR1 and CDR2 are MNHNS and SASEGT. The CDR3 covers 16 residues.

The chain is built from TRBV7-8 and TRBJ2-7; D is uncertain. Germline V lookup: CDR1 SGHVS, CDR2 FQNEAQ. Deletions cut 2 bases from V and 4 bases from J, with 6 bases between. The CDR3 has 12 amino acids. The DNA of the CDR3 is TGTGCCAGCAGCTTATGGGGTTACGAGCAGTACTTC. Translated: CASSLWGYEQYF.

CDR3 nucleotide sequence: TGTGCCAGTAGTTCAGGGGCAGGGTTTTTTCAGCCCCAGCATTTT. This gives the protein CASSSGAGFFQPQHF. V gene TRBV19 combines with J gene TRBJ1-5, with D tentatively TRBD1 (6 bases). V lost 5 bases and J lost 6, with 17 bases in between. The CDR3 covers 15 residues. Germline V lookup: CDR1 LNHDA, CDR2 SQIVND (reference sequence).

Note on this clone: This sample includes further DNA sequences coding for the same CDR3. J is TRBJ2-5 and V is TRBV5-6; tentative D call: TRBD2 (6 bases). The CDR3 is 13 residues long. CDR1 is SGHDT and CDR2 is YYEEEE in the germline V gene. Trimming removed 0 bases from V and 4 bases from J, with 7 bases in between. CDR3 nucleotide sequence: TGTGCCAGCAGCTTGGCCGGGGGAGAGACCCAGTACTTC. It is translated as CASSLAGGETQYF.

The V call is TRBV30, the J call TRBJ2-5; either TRBD1 or TRBD2 may supply D (5 bases each). Germline V CDR1 and CDR2: GTSNPN, SVGIG (reference sequence). CDR3 length: 14 residues. Deletions cut 0 bases from V and 9 bases from J, with 17 bases between. CDR3 nucleotides: TGTGCCTGGAGTGTGGGGGAAGAGATATGGGCCCAGTACTTC. Amino acids: CAWSVGEEIWAQYF.

The J gene is TRBJ2-7, the V gene TRBV7-9; the D is unclear. V was clipped by 1 base and J by 0 bases, with 7 bases between them. The CDR3 runs to 14 residues. The germline CDR1 and CDR2 sequences are SEHNR and FQNEAQ (reference sequence). The CDR3 sequence is CASSLVGNSYEQYF. CDR3 in DNA: TGTGCCAGCAGCTTAGTTGGCAACTCCTACGAGCAGTACTTC.

J is TRBJ2-7 and V is TRBV6-5; 9 nucleotides align to TRBD1. The junction had 8 bases not matched to a gene; V was cut back by 6 bases and J by 5 bases. This CDR3 spans 14 amino acids. From germline, CDR1 is MNHEY and CDR2 SVGAGI. The CDR3 DNA reads TGTGCCAGCAGGATCAGGACAGGGGTTAACGAGCAGTACTTC. Protein: CASRIRTGVNEQYF.

The chain carries TRBV13 and TRBJ2-7, with 7 bases aligning to TRBD2. This CDR3 has 15 residues. Trimming removed 4 bases from V and 4 bases from J; junction bases left unmatched: 10. Germline CDR1 PRHDT, CDR2 FYEKMQ (reference sequence). The CDR3 sequence: CASSSRLAVHYEQYF. DNA of the CDR3: TGTGCCAGCAGCTCCCGGCTAGCGGTTCATTACGAGCAGTACTTC. Filled out from reference TRBV13 and TRBJ2-7, the complete variable domain reads AAGVIQSPRHLIKEKRETATLKCYPIPRHDTVYWYQQGPGQDPQFLISFYEKMQSDKGSIPDRFSAQQFSDYHSELNMSSLELGDSALYFCASSSRLAVHYEQYFGPGTRLTVT.

The chain uses TRBV10-3 and TRBJ2-1; weak D call: TRBD2 (6 bases). The CDR3 extends over 21 amino acids. V shed 2 bases and J shed 2 bases, with 28 bases lying between them. Per germline, CDR1 ENHRY and CDR2 SYGVKD. CDR3 sequence: CAISEPTVPASNPGAYNEQFF. CDR3 in DNA: TGTGCCATCAGTGAGCCAACGGTCCCTGCCTCAAACCCGGGGGCCTACAATGAGCAGTTCTTC.

The rearrangement links TRBV7-6 to TRBJ2-7; D perhaps matches TRBD2 (5 bases). The CDR3 is 16 amino acids. V was pared by 0 bases and J by 6 bases, with 18 bases between. Germline lookup yields CDR1 SGHVS and CDR2 FNYEAQ. CDR3 nucleotides: TGTGCCAGCAGCTTAGCGTTTAGTCGGGGTCGTAGCGAGCAGTACTTC. Its protein is CASSLAFSRGRSEQYF.

The chain couples TRBV2 to TRBJ2-1; 14 bases agree with TRBD2. The CDR3 spans 14 residues. Germline CDR1 and CDR2: SNHLY and FYNNEI. V gave up 7 bases and J gave up 8 bases; unmatched junction bases: 4. The CDR3: CASMGLAGDDEQFF. The CDR3 bases are TGTGCCAGCATGGGACTAGCGGGAGACGATGAGCAGTTCTTC.

The gene calls are TRBV5-1 and TRBJ2-1; the D gene is possibly TRBD2 (6 bases). CDR1 is SGHRS, CDR2 YFSETQ, per germline. Trimming pared 2 bases from V and 8 bases from J, leaving 11 bases between. This CDR3 has 13 amino acids. The CDR3 region has the DNA TGCGCCAGCAGCTTTGGGGACTTGTATGAGCAGTTCTTC. Encoded protein: CASSFGDLYEQFF.

V gene TRBV27 combines with J gene TRBJ2-7; D ambiguous. The CDR3 loop spans 16 amino acids. Germline lookup yields CDR1 MNHEY and CDR2 SMNVEV (reference sequence). The V end was cut by 5 bases, the J end by 2 bases, with 19 bases between. The CDR3 DNA reads TGTGCCAGCAGTCCCCGCCCGCAGAAGAGCCCCTACGAGCAGTACTTC. Translating it yields CASSPRPQKSPYEQYF.

The chain combines TRBV9 with TRBJ1-2; D remains ambiguous. This CDR3 is built from 14 residues. The V and J ends lost 0 bases and 8 bases respectively, with 14 bases between them. Germline lookup yields CDR1 SGDLS and CDR2 YYNGEE. CDR3: CASSVATPGGGYTF. The CDR3, as DNA: TGTGCCAGCAGCGTAGCGACCCCTGGTGGCGGCTACACCTTC.